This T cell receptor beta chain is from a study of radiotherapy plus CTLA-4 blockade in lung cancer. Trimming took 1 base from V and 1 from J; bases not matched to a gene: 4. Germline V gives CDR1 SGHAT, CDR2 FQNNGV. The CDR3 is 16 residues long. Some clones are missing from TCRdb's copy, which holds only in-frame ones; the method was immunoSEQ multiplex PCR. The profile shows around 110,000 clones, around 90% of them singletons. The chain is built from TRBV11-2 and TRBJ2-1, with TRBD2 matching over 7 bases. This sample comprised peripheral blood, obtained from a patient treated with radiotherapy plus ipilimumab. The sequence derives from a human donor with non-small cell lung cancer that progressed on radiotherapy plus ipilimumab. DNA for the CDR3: TGTGCCAGCAGCTTAGTAGCTAGCGGATCCTACAATGAGCAGTTCTTC. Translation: CASSLVASGSYNEQFF. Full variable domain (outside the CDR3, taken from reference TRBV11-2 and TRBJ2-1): EAGVAQSPRYKIIEKRQSVAFWCNPISGHATLYWYQQILGQGPKLLIQFQNNGVVDDSQLPKDRFSAERLKGVDSTLKIQPAKLEDSAVYLCASSLVASGSYNEQFFGPGTRLTVL.